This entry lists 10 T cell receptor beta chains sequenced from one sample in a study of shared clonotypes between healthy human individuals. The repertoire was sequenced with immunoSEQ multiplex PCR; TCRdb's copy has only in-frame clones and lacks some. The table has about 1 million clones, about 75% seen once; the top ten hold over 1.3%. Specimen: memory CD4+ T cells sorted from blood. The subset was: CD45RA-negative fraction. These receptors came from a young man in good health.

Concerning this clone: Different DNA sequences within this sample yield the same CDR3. CDR3 nucleotide sequence: TGTGCCAGCAGTTACAGCGGGACGGGGAGCTCCTACGAGCAGTACTTC. Translating gives CASSYSGTGSSYEQYF. This chain joins TRBV6-5 and TRBJ2-7; 7 nucleotides agree with TRBD2. After removal of 2 bases from V and 0 bases from J, the junction contained 7 bases not matched to a gene. In germline, CDR1 is MNHEY, CDR2 SVGAGI. The CDR3 is made up of 16 amino acids.

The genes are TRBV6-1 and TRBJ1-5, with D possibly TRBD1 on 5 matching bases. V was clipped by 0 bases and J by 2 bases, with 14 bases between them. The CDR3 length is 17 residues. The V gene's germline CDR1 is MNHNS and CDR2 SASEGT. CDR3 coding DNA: TGTGCCAGCAGTGAAGCGCTTCAAGACAGCGGCAATCAGCCCCAGCATTTT. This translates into CASSEALQDSGNQPQHF.

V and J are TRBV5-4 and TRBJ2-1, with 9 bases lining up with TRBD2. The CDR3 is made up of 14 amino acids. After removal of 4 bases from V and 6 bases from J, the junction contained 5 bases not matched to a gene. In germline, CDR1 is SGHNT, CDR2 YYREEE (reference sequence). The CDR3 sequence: CASSEGLATNEQFF. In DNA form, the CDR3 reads TGTGCCAGCAGCGAAGGACTAGCGACCAATGAGCAGTTCTTC.

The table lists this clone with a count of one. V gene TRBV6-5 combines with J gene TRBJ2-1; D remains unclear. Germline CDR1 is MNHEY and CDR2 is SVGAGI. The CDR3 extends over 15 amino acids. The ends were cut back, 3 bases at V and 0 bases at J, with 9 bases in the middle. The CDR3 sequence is CASSYQESSYNEQFF. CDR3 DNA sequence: TGTGCCAGCAGTTATCAGGAGAGCTCCTACAATGAGCAGTTCTTC.

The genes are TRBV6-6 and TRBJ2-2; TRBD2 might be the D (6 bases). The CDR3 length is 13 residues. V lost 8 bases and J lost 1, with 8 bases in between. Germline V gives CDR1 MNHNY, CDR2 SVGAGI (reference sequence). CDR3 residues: CASAGGNTGELFF. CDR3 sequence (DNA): TGTGCCAGCGCCGGGGGGAACACCGGGGAGCTGTTTTTT.

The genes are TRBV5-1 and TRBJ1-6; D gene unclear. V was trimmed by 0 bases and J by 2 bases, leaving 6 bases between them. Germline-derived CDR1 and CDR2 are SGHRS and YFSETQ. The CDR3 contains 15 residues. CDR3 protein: CASSLAAAYNSPLHF. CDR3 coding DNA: TGCGCCAGCAGCTTGGCGGCAGCCTATAATTCACCCCTCCACTTT. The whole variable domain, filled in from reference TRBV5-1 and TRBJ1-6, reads KAGVTQTPRYLIKTRGQQVTLSCSPISGHRSVSWYQQTPGQGLQFLFEYFSETQRNKGNFPGRFSGRQFSNSRSEMNVSTLELGDSALYLCASSLAAAYNSPLHFGNGTRLTVT.

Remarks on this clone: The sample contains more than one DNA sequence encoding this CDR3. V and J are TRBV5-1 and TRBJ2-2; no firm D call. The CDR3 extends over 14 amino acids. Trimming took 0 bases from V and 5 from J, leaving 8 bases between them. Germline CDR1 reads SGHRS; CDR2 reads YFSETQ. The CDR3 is CASSLALGTGELFF. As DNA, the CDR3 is TGCGCCAGCAGCTTGGCCCTGGGGACCGGGGAGCTGTTTTTT.

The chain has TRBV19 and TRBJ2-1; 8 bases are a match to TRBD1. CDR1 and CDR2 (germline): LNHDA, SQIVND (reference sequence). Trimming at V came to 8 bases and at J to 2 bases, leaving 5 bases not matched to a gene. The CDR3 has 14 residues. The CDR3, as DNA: TGTGCCAGTGGACAGGGTTTGACCTACAATGAGCAGTTCTTC. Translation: CASGQGLTYNEQFF.

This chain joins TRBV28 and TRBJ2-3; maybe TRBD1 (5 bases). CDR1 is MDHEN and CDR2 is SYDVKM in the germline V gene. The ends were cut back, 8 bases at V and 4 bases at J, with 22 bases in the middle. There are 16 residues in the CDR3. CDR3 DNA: TGTGCCAGCTCCCCCCCACAGCCAACAGGATCAGATACGCAGTATTTT. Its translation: CASSPPQPTGSDTQYF.

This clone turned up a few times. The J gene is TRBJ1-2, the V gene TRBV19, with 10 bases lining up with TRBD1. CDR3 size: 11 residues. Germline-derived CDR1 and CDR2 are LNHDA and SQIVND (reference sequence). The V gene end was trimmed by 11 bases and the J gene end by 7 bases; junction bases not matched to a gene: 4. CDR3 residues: CAVGDRGGYTF. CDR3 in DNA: TGTGCCGTTGGGGACAGGGGTGGCTACACCTTC.